Detailed here is one T cell receptor beta chain. The antigen is unknown. The sample comes from a study of tumor-infiltrating lymphocytes in localized non-small cell lung cancer. General study points: Tumors had more T cell infiltration than uninvolved lung, per TCRbeta sequencing and CD3 counts.

Germline loops: CDR1 SGHRS, CDR2 YFSETQ. The CDR3 spans 11 residues. Trimming took 5 bases from V and 12 from J; bases not matched to a gene: 7. The repertoire was sequenced with immunoSEQ multiplex PCR; TCRdb's copy has only in-frame clones and lacks some. This table holds 15,000 to 20,000 clones, roughly four fifths found once. Sequencing was carried out using lung tumor tissue. This receptor was obtained from a human donor with non-small cell lung cancer. V and J are TRBV5-1 and TRBJ1-1; TRBD1 matches at 7 bases. As DNA, the CDR3 is TGCGCCAGCAGTCAAGACAGGGTAACTTTCTTT. Amino acids: CASSQDRVTFF.